The entry below describes one TCR beta chain. The CDR3 sequence is 14 residues long. V gave up 4 bases and J gave up 5 bases, with 14 bases separating them. CDR1 and CDR2 (germline): MNHEY, SVGEGT. This sample was taken from a study of blood T cells in healthy people across ages. The second PCR ran roughly 7 to 12 cycles with a sample-barcoded 5' primer and J-beta primers. TCRdb analysed the 5' RACE reads with MiXCR anew, one entry per CDR3 protein. Of 650,000 to 1,000,000 distinct CDR3 sequences listed, 30% to 45% were seen once; the top ten hold over 10%. The clonotype was recovered from a young man in good health. This chain uses TRBV6-2 or TRBV6-3 with TRBJ1-1; D uncertain. The sample comprised blood. The CDR3 loop reads CASSSEGAGTEAFF. CDR3 DNA sequence: TGTGCCAGCAGTTCCGAGGGCGCGGGGACTGAAGCTTTCTTT.